This paragraph covers one T cell receptor (beta chain) sequence. The sample originates from a study of blood T cell repertoires in COVID-19. Across the whole study: T cells, B-cell-depleted T cells, or PBMCs provided the cDNA or gDNA that served as material.

Trimming removed 0 bases at V and 3 bases at J, with 11 bases between. CDR3 size: 15 residues. Germline CDR1 is LGHNA and CDR2 is YSLEER. It was during active infection that Seattle patients were enrolled and then longitudinally followed. Repertoires were generated with immunoSEQ multiplex PCR, while TCRdb's copy carries only in-frame clones and drops some. The sample includes about 73,000 clones, roughly three quarters of them seen just once. The TCR comes from a man between 70 and 80 years old with COVID-19, enrolled during active disease. The sequenced sample was peripheral blood. This chain links TRBV4-3 with TRBJ1-1; D is possibly TRBD1 (5 bases). The CDR3 spells CASSQDAGLDTEAFF. DNA of the CDR3: TGCGCCAGCAGCCAAGACGCAGGGTTGGACACTGAAGCTTTCTTT.